Listed below are T cell receptor beta chains from one sample, sequenced in a study of blood T cell repertoires in COVID-19. The method was immunoSEQ multiplex PCR; TCRdb's version includes in-frame clones alone and lacks a portion of them. The data contain about 240,000 clones, 83% of them seen just once; the ten biggest clones take up 3.6%. Sequenced: PBMCs or T cells enriched from blood (not recorded which). The receptors shown here come from a woman aged 40-49 years who had been exposed to COVID-19. Each CDR3 is given with its conserved first and last residue. The D gene is left open where the match is weak. Clone size, where shown, is once, few, many, or a class for clones that have expanded.

>-|TRBJ2-1|TRBD2|TRBV19
CASSTTSGGPISSYNEQFF
TGTGCCAGTAGTACCACCAGCGGGGGGCCCATTAGCTCCTACAATGAGCAGTTCTTC
>few|TRBJ1-6|-|TRBV4-1
CASSQVAGSGNSPLHF
TGCGCCAGCAGCCAAGTTGCGGGCTCGGGCAACTCACCCCTCCACTTT
>few|TRBJ1-2|TRBD1|TRBV6-5
CASRLKGTGNYGYTF
TGTGCCAGCAGGCTTAAGGGGACAGGCAACTATGGCTACACCTTC
>-|TRBJ1-4|-|TRBV5-8
CASSSLTWTNEKLFF
TGTGCCAGCAGCTCTCTAACGTGGACTAATGAAAAACTGTTTTTT
>-|TRBJ2-7|-|TRBV7-2
CASSVPQGAYEQYF
TGTGCCAGCAGCGTCCCACAGGGAGCCTACGAGCAGTACTTC
>-|TRBJ2-1|TRBD2|TRBV6-4
CASSDSMAGGSYNEQFF
TGTGCCAGCAGTGACTCGATGGCGGGGGGCTCCTACAATGAGCAGTTCTTC
>-|TRBJ2-3|TRBD2|TRBV19
CASSIGPTAGGPWGTDTQYF
TGTGCCAGTAGTATAGGCCCCACCGCGGGAGGACCCTGGGGCACAGATACGCAGTATTTT
>-|TRBJ1-4|TRBD1|TRBV2
CASSSDQGGRKLFF
TGTGCCAGCAGTTCGGACCAGGGGGGTCGAAAACTGTTTTTT
>-|TRBJ1-5|-|TRBV18
CASSPGNQPQHF
TGTGCCAGCTCCCCGGGGAATCAGCCCCAGCATTTT
>-|TRBJ2-4|TRBD2|TRBV4-1
CASAVGRGGSKNIQYF
TGCGCCTCCGCGGTGGGCCGGGGGGGGTCCAAAAACATTCAGTACTTC
>once|TRBJ2-5|TRBD2|TRBV5-8
CASSRGLAATIETQYF
TGTGCCAGCAGCCGGGGACTAGCGGCGACCATAGAGACCCAGTACTTC
>-|TRBJ1-4|-|TRBV11-2
CASSSAGGGTVKLFF
TGTGCCAGCAGCTCCGCCGGGGGGGGGACGGTAAAACTGTTTTTT
>-|TRBJ2-1|TRBD1|TRBV7-2
CASSLVFETGGKNEQFF
TGTGCCAGCAGCTTAGTGTTCGAGACAGGGGGAAAAAATGAGCAGTTCTTC
>-|TRBJ2-2|TRBD1|TRBV29-1
CSGLTGDTGELFF
TGCAGCGGACTAACAGGGGACACCGGGGAGCTGTTTTTT
>-|TRBJ1-2|-|TRBV6-2/TRBV6-3
CASSVRRWGYTF
TGTGCCAGCAGCGTAAGGAGGTGGGGCTACACCTTC
>few|TRBJ2-7|TRBD2|TRBV19
CASSIGLAGGSYEQYF
TGTGCCAGTAGTATAGGCCTAGCGGGGGGCTCCTACGAGCAGTACTTC
>-|TRBJ1-1|TRBD1|TRBV5-8
CASSLRRGQVNTEAFF
TGTGCCAGCAGCCTGCGTAGGGGACAGGTGAACACTGAAGCTTTCTTT
>-|TRBJ1-2|-|TRBV19
CASSIDPAVRGGYGYTF
TGTGCCAGTAGTATAGACCCTGCGGTGCGGGGAGGCTATGGCTACACCTTC
>-|TRBJ1-2|TRBD1|TRBV29-1
CSVGRDRDGYTF
TGCAGCGTTGGCCGGGACAGGGATGGCTACACCTTC
>-|TRBJ1-2|TRBD1|TRBV9
CASSVDGQGVYGYTF
TGTGCCAGCAGCGTAGACGGACAGGGCGTCTATGGCTACACCTTC
>-|TRBJ1-6|-|TRBV2
CASSGTGTYNSPLHF
TGTGCCAGCAGTGGAACAGGGACCTATAATTCACCCCTCCACTTT
>-|TRBJ1-5|TRBD1|TRBV7-2
CASSLLTGGNQPQHF
TGTGCCAGCAGCTTGCTAACAGGGGGCAATCAGCCCCAGCATTTT
>-|TRBJ2-2|-|TRBV5-1
CASSFVAGVGTGELFF
TGCGCCAGCAGCTTTGTAGCAGGGGTAGGCACCGGGGAGCTGTTTTTT
>-|TRBJ1-5|TRBD1|TRBV4-2
CASSQDYQGGRSQPQHF
TGTGCCAGCAGCCAAGATTATCAGGGGGGAAGGAGTCAGCCCCAGCATTTT
>-|TRBJ2-2|-|TRBV19
CASLGLPNTGELFF
TGTGCCAGCTTGGGGCTACCGAACACCGGGGAGCTGTTTTTT
>-|TRBJ1-2|-|TRBV7-2
CASSLYPANYGYTF
TGTGCCAGCAGCTTATACCCAGCTAACTATGGCTACACCTTC
>-|TRBJ1-2|TRBD1|TRBV11-2
CASSPQGGIGGYTF
TGTGCCAGCAGCCCCCAGGGGGGAATCGGTGGCTACACCTTC
>-|TRBJ1-4|-|TRBV10-3
CAIRQGANEKLFF
TGTGCCATCAGACAGGGTGCTAATGAAAAACTGTTTTTT
>few|TRBJ2-3|TRBD2|TRBV28
CASSRTSGGPRAQYF
TGTGCCAGCAGTCGGACTAGCGGGGGACCCCGGGCGCAGTATTTT
>-|TRBJ2-5|-|TRBV6-1
CASSENSRQETQYF
TGTGCCAGCAGTGAAAACAGCCGTCAAGAGACCCAGTACTTC
>many|TRBJ2-1|TRBD2|TRBV30
CARQRGSYNEQFF
TGTGCCCGCCAGCGGGGCTCCTACAATGAGCAGTTCTTC
>few|TRBJ2-1|TRBD2|TRBV11-2
CASSLGRPSGGSGYNEQFF
TGTGCCAGCAGCTTAGGTCGTCCTAGCGGGGGGTCGGGATACAATGAGCAGTTCTTC
>few|TRBJ2-7|-|TRBV10-3
CAISDSGVPYEQYF
TGTGCCATCAGTGATTCGGGGGTCCCCTACGAGCAGTACTTC
>-|TRBJ1-2|-|TRBV7-2
CASSQSVGQFGGYTF
TGTGCCAGCAGCCAATCTGTAGGACAGTTTGGTGGCTACACCTTC
>-|TRBJ1-2|TRBD1|TRBV12-3/TRBV12-4
CASSRDRVGGYTF
TGTGCCAGCAGTCGTGACAGGGTGGGTGGCTACACCTTC
>few|TRBJ2-2|-|TRBV6-2/TRBV6-3
CASSYQGTAGELFF
TGTGCCAGCAGTTACCAGGGAACCGCCGGGGAGCTGTTTTTT
>-|TRBJ2-7|-|TRBV28
CASTTEYEQYF
TGTGCCAGCACTACAGAGTACGAGCAGTACTTC
>-|TRBJ1-2|TRBD1|TRBV4-3
CASSQLDRGLGYTF
TGCGCCAGCAGCCAACTGGACAGGGGGCTAGGCTACACCTTC